Shown below are 20 T cell receptor beta chains from a single sample sequenced in a study of cytomegalovirus exposure and HLA in healthy donors. The primer mix had 60 Vbeta and 13 Jbeta primers. Using immunoSEQ multiplex PCR, the repertoire was profiled, and TCRdb retains in-frame clones only, with some absent. This sample has some 140,000 clones, with 80% found just once. The sequencing input was PBMCs. Every receptor here comes from a young man in good health and CMV-seropositive.

This clone was observed once. The chain combines TRBV19 with TRBJ1-5, with D unclear. Trimming took off 7 bases at V and 0 bases at J, with 13 bases between the two ends. This CDR3 contains 15 residues. Per germline, CDR1 LNHDA and CDR2 SQIVND (reference sequence). Here the CDR3 reads CASTPFGGSNQPQHF. DNA of the CDR3: TGTGCCAGTACCCCCTTCGGAGGTAGCAATCAGCCCCAGCATTTT.

The rearrangement uses TRBV6-5 and TRBJ2-7; 10 positions agree with TRBD2. The CDR3 totals 13 residues. J lost 6 bases, V lost 5 bases, and 4 bases had no gene match. CDR1 and CDR2 from the germline V gene are MNHEY and SVGAGI. DNA of the CDR3: TGTGCCAGCAGTGCGGGACTAGCGTGCGAGCAGTACTTC. Translated: CASSAGLACEQYF.

The V gene is TRBV6-5, the J gene TRBJ2-5, with D possibly matching TRBD2 (5 bases). The J call may be wrong; the DNA end is better matched by TRBJ2-7. Germline V CDR1 and CDR2: MNHEY, SVGAGI. The CDR3 loop spans 15 amino acids. CDR3 sequence: CASSYQLEESYEQYF. In nucleotides, the CDR3 is TGTGCCAGCAGTTACCAACTAGAAGAATCGTACGAGCAGTACTTC.

The gene calls are TRBV5-1 and TRBJ2-6, with unresolved D. The CDR3 has 16 amino acids. V lost 3 bases, J lost 0 bases, and 10 bases lay in between. CDR1 and CDR2 (germline): SGHRS, YFSETQ. Written as DNA, the CDR3 is TGCGCCAGCAGCTCCTCAACAGTCTCTGGGGCCAACGTCCTGACTTTC. Translated, it gives CASSSSTVSGANVLTF.

The CDR3: CASSITPGQEGLWGTQYF. The CDR3 region has the DNA TGTGCCAGTAGTATAACCCCGGGACAGGAAGGATTATGGGGTACGCAGTATTTT. The genes are TRBV19 and TRBJ2-3; 8 bases match TRBD1. CDR1 is LNHDA and CDR2 is SQIVND in the germline V gene (reference sequence). J was trimmed by 8 bases and V by 2 bases; bases with no gene match: 18. The CDR3 consists of 18 residues.

The V and J genes are TRBV11-2 and TRBJ2-1; no reliable D call. Trimming took off 4 bases at V and 2 bases at J, with 12 bases between the two ends. In germline, CDR1 is SGHAT, CDR2 FQNNGV. The CDR3 sequence is 15 residues long. DNA of the CDR3: TGTGCCAGCAGCTCGAGGCTAGAGACCTACAATGAGCAGTTCTTC. Protein sequence: CASSSRLETYNEQFF.

The V call is TRBV6-1, the J call TRBJ1-5; tentatively, D is TRBD1 (6 bases). The V and J ends lost 5 bases and 6 bases respectively, with 17 bases between them. Germline V gene data show CDR1 as MNHNS and CDR2 as SASEGT. This CDR3 comprises 15 residues. The DNA of the CDR3 is TGTGCCAGCAGTATGACCGGGGGGCGCAGTCAGCCCCAGCATTTT. Its protein product is CASSMTGGRSQPQHF.

This chain uses TRBV4-2 with TRBJ2-5; D possibly corresponds to TRBD2 (6 bases). The germline V and J ends were trimmed by 0 bases and 1 base, with 15 bases remaining between them. CDR1 is LGHNA and CDR2 is YNFKEQ in the germline V gene. This CDR3 is 17 amino acids long. CDR3 in DNA: TGTGCCAGCAGCCAAGATTGGGTCGGGGGAAGCCAAGAGACCCAGTACTTC. Translated, it gives CASSQDWVGGSQETQYF.

This clone was observed a single time. The rearrangement joins TRBV27 to TRBJ2-7; no clear D gene. CDR1 is MNHEY and CDR2 is SMNVEV in the germline V gene (reference sequence). The ends were cut back, 5 bases at V and 3 bases at J, with 11 bases in the middle. The CDR3 is 13 amino acids. CDR3 protein: CASSPTTVYEQYF. CDR3 bases: TGTGCCAGCAGTCCTACCACTGTCTACGAGCAGTACTTC.

The rearrangement uses TRBV7-6 and TRBJ1-4; perhaps TRBD1 as D (5 bases). The CDR3 spans 17 residues. Germline V CDR1 and CDR2: SGHVS, FNYEAQ. Trimming stripped 1 base from V and 0 bases from J, with 12 bases between. The CDR3 DNA reads as TGTGCCAGCAGCTTAGGTCCGGGGGATGCAACTAATGAAAAACTGTTTTTT. Translating it yields CASSLGPGDATNEKLFF. Full variable domain (outside the CDR3, taken from reference TRBV7-6 and TRBJ1-4): GAGVSQSPRYKVTKRGQDVALRCDPISGHVSLYWYRQALGQGPEFLTYFNYEAQQDKSGLPNDRFSAERPEGSISTLTIQRTEQRDSAMYRCASSLGPGDATNEKLFFGSGTQLSVL.

The chain links TRBV28 to TRBJ1-2, with 11 bases matching TRBD1. V shed 6 bases and J 2 bases; nucleotides not matched to a gene: 2. CDR1 and CDR2 from the germline V gene are MDHEN and SYDVKM. This CDR3 region has 14 residues. CDR3 DNA: TGTGCCAGCAGCCGGACAGGGGGCAACTATGGCTACACCTTC. Translated: CASSRTGGNYGYTF.

This clone was counted a single time. The genes are TRBV7-6 and TRBJ2-3, with 7 bases lining up with TRBD1. Germline CDR1 and CDR2: SGHVS and FNYEAQ. The CDR3 runs 14 residues. J lost 0 bases, V lost 3 bases, and 0 bases had no gene match. The DNA of the CDR3 is TGTGCCAGCAGCTTGGACAGGAGCACAGATACGCAGTATTTT. Amino acids: CASSLDRSTDTQYF.

V usage is TRBV28 and J usage is TRBJ2-2, with 7 nucleotides matching TRBD2. The CDR3 spans 15 residues. CDR1 MDHEN and CDR2 SYDVKM come from the germline V gene. Trimming cost V 2 bases and J 4 bases; bases outside gene matches: 4. CDR3: CASSLGAGATGELFF. DNA for the CDR3: TGTGCCAGCAGTTTAGGCGCGGGAGCCACCGGGGAGCTGTTTTTT.

This rearrangement joins TRBV5-1 to TRBJ2-7; D gene uncertain. This CDR3 is built from 13 residues. V gave up 2 bases and J gave up 0 bases, with 6 bases separating them. CDR1 and CDR2 (germline): SGHRS, YFSETQ. The CDR3 DNA reads as TGCGCCAGCAGCTTTAGCCTCTCCTACGAGCAGTACTTC. Its protein is CASSFSLSYEQYF.

This clone was seen only once. V and J are TRBV15 and TRBJ1-3; D is perhaps TRBD1 (5 bases). CDR1 and CDR2 from the germline V gene are LNHNV and YYDKDF (reference sequence). Trimming took 0 bases from V and 2 from J, leaving 8 bases between them. The CDR3 length is 15 residues. CDR3 loop: CATSREVRAGNTIYF. In DNA form, the CDR3 reads TGTGCCACCAGCAGAGAGGTCAGGGCTGGAAACACCATATATTTT.

The chain carries TRBV18 and TRBJ2-1; 10 nucleotides match TRBD2. Trimming cost V 0 bases and J 5 bases; bases outside gene matches: 1. Germline loops: CDR1 KGHSH, CDR2 LQKENI. The CDR3 totals 15 residues. The CDR3: CASSPPGLADNEQFF. For the CDR3, the DNA is TGTGCCAGCTCACCACCTGGACTAGCGGACAATGAGCAGTTCTTC. The variable domain in full, completed from reference TRBV18 and TRBJ2-1, reads NAGVMQNPRHLVRRRGQEARLRCSPMKGHSHVYWYRQLPEEGLKFMVYLQKENIIDESGMPKERFSAEFPKEGPSILRIQQVVRGDSAAYFCASSPPGLADNEQFFGPGTRLTVL.

CDR3 bases: TGTGCCAGCAAAGGGACAGCTAATGAAAAACTGTTTTTT. It codes for CASKGTANEKLFF. This rearrangement joins TRBV6-5 to TRBJ1-4; 7 bases line up with TRBD1. Germline V gives CDR1 MNHEY, CDR2 SVGAGI. V lost 7 bases to trimming and J lost 3 bases; unmatched junction nucleotides: 2. This CDR3 region has 13 residues.

V gene TRBV4-2 combines with J gene TRBJ2-7, with 7 positions matching TRBD2. The CDR3 sequence is 16 residues long. Germline values: CDR1 LGHNA, CDR2 YNFKEQ. The junction had 10 bases not matched to a gene; V was cut back by 1 base and J by 4 bases. CDR3 region: CASSQGGWEGHYEQYF. CDR3 nucleotides: TGTGCCAGCAGCCAAGGAGGGTGGGAGGGCCATTACGAGCAGTACTTC.

There are a few counts of this clone. CDR3 coding DNA: TGTGCCAGCACCCATCGGGACAGCTATGGCTACACCTTC. It translates to CASTHRDSYGYTF. The V and J genes are TRBV5-6 and TRBJ1-2, with TRBD1 matching 7 bases. The trim removed 6 bases at V and 4 bases at J, leaving 6 bases unmatched. CDR1 and CDR2 (germline): SGHDT, YYEEEE. This CDR3 is 13 amino acids long.

A few counts support this clone. V usage is TRBV27 and J usage is TRBJ2-7; maybe TRBD1 (6 bases). Germline lookup yields CDR1 MNHEY and CDR2 SMNVEV (reference sequence). CDR3 size: 17 residues. V lost 4 bases and J 1 base, leaving 20 bases between the germline ends. The CDR3 nucleotides are TGTGCCAGCAGTTCCAAACAGGGTATCGTAGGATCCTACGAGCAGTACTTC. Amino acid sequence: CASSSKQGIVGSYEQYF.